This T cell receptor beta chain was documented in a study of shared clonotypes between healthy human individuals. The study's findings and limits: It was expected that sequencing depth would affect clonotype sharing among donors.

Deep was the level at which the assay was run. Each sorted subset replicate got 200 ng genomic DNA, tens of thousands of genomes. Assay used: immunoSEQ multiplex PCR; TCRdb lists only in-frame clones, some missing. Of approximately 2,000,000 clones listed, about 93% are singletons. The V gene lost 3 bases and the J gene lost 7 bases, with 16 bases spanning the gap. This CDR3 is built from 15 residues. CDR1 GTSNPN and CDR2 SVGIG come from the germline V gene (reference sequence). Naive CD8 cells lacked CD45RO and underwent positive selection for CCR7, leaving out terminally differentiated effector memory CD45RA+ cells. Healthy HIV-negative adults with no recent acute infections or vaccinations were recruited as donors. Of note for this clone: Its target is not known.

Sequenced sample: naive CD8+ T cells from PBMCs. The receptor was derived from a man aged 18 to 29 in good health. Some clones in this sample may be carry-over from other donors' samples. The chain combines TRBV30 with TRBJ1-6, with D perhaps TRBD1 (6 bases). CDR3 residues: CAWSLTRGGNSPLHF. The CDR3 DNA reads TGTGCCTGGAGCCTCACGAGGGGGGGAAATTCACCCCTCCACTTT. Together with reference TRBV30 and TRBJ1-6, the CDR3 gives the full variable domain: SQTIHQWPATLVQPVGSPLSLECTVEGTSNPNLYWYRQAAGRGLQLLFYSVGIGQISSEVPQNLSASRPQDRQFILSSKKLLLSDSGFYLCAWSLTRGGNSPLHFGNGTRLTVT.